This is a list of T cell receptor beta chains from one sample in a study of radiotherapy plus CTLA-4 blockade in lung cancer. Profiling relied on immunoSEQ multiplex PCR, and the TCRdb table lists in-frame clones only, not all of them. This sample has 53,000 or so clones, with 80% to 90% found just once. This sample comprised peripheral blood, obtained from a patient treated with radiotherapy plus ipilimumab. The source of these receptors is a human donor with non-small cell lung cancer that progressed on radiotherapy plus ipilimumab. Some clones in this sample may be carry-over from other donors' samples. CDR3s include the opening cysteine and the closing phenylalanine or tryptophan.

V	J	CDR3
TRBV27	TRBJ2-1	CASSLAGPYNEQFF
TRBV7-9	TRBJ2-5	CASSLGQSSREETQYF
TRBV6-6	TRBJ1-6	CASSPRGEGISPLHF
TRBV9	TRBJ2-7	CASSRQSSYEQYF
TRBV5-6	TRBJ2-7	CASSRVVKPGSYEQYF
TRBV6-5	TRBJ1-2	CASSQGANYGYTF
TRBV7-8	TRBJ2-5	CASTIVGTGLGETQYF
TRBV19	TRBJ2-1	CASKITLASDEQFF
TRBV6-4	TRBJ1-1	CASSGTVMNTEAFF
TRBV27	TRBJ1-6	CASGGGRNSPLHF
TRBV7-2	TRBJ2-1	CASSRSPGNEQFF
TRBV4-2	TRBJ2-1	CASSQNTYGQLAGGNEQFF
TRBV6-6	TRBJ1-1	CASSPGQGRAAFF
TRBV7-2	TRBJ2-3	CASSPPGTGTLRDTQYF
TRBV12-5	TRBJ1-1	CASGLVQGGAFF
TRBV5-4	TRBJ1-1	CASSGGQGPSTEAFF
TRBV21-1	TRBJ1-1	CASSLQGHTEAFF
TRBV9	TRBJ2-1	CASSVRTSGRWGNEQFF
TRBV28	TRBJ2-5	CASSFGVEETQYF